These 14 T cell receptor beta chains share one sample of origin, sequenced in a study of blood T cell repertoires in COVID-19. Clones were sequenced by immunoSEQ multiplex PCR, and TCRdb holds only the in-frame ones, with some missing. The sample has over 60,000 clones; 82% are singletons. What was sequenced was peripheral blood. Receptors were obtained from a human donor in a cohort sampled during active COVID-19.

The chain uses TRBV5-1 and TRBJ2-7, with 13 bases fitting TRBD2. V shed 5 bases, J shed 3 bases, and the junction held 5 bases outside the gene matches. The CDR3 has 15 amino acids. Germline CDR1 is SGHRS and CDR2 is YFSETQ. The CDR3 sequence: CASRPGTSGVYEQYF. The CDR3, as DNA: TGCGCCAGCAGACCCGGGACTAGCGGGGTCTACGAGCAGTACTTC.

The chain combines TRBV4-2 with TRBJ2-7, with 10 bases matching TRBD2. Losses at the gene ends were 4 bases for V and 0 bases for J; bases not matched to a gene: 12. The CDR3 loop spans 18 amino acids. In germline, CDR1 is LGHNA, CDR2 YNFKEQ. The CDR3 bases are TGTGCCAGCAGCCGCTCTGGAAATAGCGGGGGGTCCTCCTACGAGCAGTACTTC. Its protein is CASSRSGNSGGSSYEQYF.

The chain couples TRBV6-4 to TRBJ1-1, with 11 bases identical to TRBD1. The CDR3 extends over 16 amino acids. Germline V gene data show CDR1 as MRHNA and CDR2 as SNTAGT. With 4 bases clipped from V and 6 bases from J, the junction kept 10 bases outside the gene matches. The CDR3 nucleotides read TGTGCCAGCAGTGCACTTGGGGACAGGGGGTTGGCTGAAGCTTTCTTT. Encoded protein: CASSALGDRGLAEAFF.

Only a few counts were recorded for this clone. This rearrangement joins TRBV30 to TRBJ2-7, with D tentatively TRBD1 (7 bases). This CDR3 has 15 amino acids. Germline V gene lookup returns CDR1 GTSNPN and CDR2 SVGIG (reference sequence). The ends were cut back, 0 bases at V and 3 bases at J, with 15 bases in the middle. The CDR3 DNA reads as TGTGCCTGGAGTGTACGACTCAGGGGGGACTACGAGCAGTACTTC. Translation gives CAWSVRLRGDYEQYF.

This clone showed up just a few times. In DNA, the CDR3 is TGTGCCAGCAGCCCCCGAGAAGGAGATCCCTACGAGCAGTACTTC. It encodes CASSPREGDPYEQYF. The chain uses TRBV7-6 and TRBJ2-7, with no clear D. The germline gives CDR1 SGHVS, CDR2 FNYEAQ. CDR3 length equals 15 residues. V lost 5 bases, J lost 2 bases, and 16 bases lay in between. Looking up the rest from reference TRBV7-6 and TRBJ2-7 gives the full variable domain: GAGVSQSPRYKVTKRGQDVALRCDPISGHVSLYWYRQALGQGPEFLTYFNYEAQQDKSGLPNDRFSAERPEGSISTLTIQRTEQRDSAMYRCASSPREGDPYEQYFGPGTRLTVT.

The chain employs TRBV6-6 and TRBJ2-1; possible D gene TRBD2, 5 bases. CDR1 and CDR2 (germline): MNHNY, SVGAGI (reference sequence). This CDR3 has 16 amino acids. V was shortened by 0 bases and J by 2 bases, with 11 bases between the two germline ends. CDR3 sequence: CASSYSETTAYNEQFF. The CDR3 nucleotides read TGTGCCAGCAGTTACTCGGAGACTACCGCCTACAATGAGCAGTTCTTC.

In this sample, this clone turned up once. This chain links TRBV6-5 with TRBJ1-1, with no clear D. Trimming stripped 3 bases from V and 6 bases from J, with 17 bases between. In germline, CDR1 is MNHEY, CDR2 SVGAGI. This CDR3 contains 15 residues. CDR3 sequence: CASSYSLGEFAEAFF. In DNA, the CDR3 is TGTGCCAGCAGTTATTCTCTTGGGGAGTTTGCTGAAGCTTTCTTT.

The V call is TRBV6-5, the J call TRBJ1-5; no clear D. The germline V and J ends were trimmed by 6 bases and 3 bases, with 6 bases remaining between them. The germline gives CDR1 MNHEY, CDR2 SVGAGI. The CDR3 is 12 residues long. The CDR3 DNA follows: TGTGCCAGCAGATTAAACAATCAGCCCCAGCATTTT. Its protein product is CASRLNNQPQHF.

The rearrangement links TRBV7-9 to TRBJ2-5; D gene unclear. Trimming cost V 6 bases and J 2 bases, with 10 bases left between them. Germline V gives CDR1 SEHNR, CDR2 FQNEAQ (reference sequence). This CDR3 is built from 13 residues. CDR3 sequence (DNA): TGTGCCAGCAGGTCCAGTACACAAGAGACCCAGTACTTC. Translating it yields CASRSSTQETQYF.

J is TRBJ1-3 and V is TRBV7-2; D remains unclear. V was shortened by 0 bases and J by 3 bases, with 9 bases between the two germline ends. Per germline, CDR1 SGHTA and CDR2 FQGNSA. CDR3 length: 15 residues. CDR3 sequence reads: CASSLAAAGGNTIYF. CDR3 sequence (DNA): TGTGCCAGCAGCTTAGCGGCAGCAGGTGGAAACACCATATATTTT.

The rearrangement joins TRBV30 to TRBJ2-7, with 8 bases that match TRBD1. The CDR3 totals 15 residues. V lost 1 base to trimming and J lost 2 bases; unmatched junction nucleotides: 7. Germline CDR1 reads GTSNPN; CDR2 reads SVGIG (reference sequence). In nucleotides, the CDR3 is TGTGCCTGGAGTGGGAAGGACAGGGTAACCTACGAGCAGTACTTC. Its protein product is CAWSGKDRVTYEQYF.

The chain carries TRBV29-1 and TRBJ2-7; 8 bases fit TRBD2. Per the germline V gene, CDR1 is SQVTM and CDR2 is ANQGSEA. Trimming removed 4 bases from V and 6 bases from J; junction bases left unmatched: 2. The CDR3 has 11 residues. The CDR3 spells CSVGLAGEQYF. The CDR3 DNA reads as TGCAGCGTTGGCCTAGCGGGCGAGCAGTACTTC.

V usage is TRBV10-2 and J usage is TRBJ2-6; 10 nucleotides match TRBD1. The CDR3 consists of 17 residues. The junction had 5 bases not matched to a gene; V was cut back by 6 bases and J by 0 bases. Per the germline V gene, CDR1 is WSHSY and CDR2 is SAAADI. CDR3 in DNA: TGCGCCAGCAGCCCGGGACAGGGGTTCTCTGGGGCCAACGTCCTGACTTTC. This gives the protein CASSPGQGFSGANVLTF.

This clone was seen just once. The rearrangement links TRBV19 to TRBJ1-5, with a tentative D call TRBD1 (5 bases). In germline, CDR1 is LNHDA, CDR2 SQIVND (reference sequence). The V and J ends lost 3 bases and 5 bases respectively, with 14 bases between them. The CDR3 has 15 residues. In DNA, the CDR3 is TGTGCCAGTAGTATGGTACGCGGGGCGTATCAGCCCCAGCATTTT. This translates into CASSMVRGAYQPQHF.